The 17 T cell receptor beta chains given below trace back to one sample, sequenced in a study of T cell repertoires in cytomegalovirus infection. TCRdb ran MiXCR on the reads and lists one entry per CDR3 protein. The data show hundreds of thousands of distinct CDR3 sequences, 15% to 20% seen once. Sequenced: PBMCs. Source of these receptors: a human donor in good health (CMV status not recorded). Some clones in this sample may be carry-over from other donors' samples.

This CDR3 is CATNRAEGETQYF. The CDR3, as DNA: TGTGCCACCAACAGGGCGGAGGGAGAGACCCAGTACTTC. V is TRBV28 and J is TRBJ2-5, with D possibly called TRBD1 or TRBD2 (6 bases each). CDR1 and CDR2 from the germline V gene are MDHEN and SYDVKM. The V and J ends lost 10 bases and 4 bases respectively, with 16 bases between them. CDR3 length equals 13 residues.

CDR3 protein: CASSSGSGYTF. In DNA, the CDR3 is TGTGCCAGCAGCTCCGGAAGTGGCTACACCTTC. V usage is TRBV5-4 and J usage is TRBJ1-2, with D unclear. V was pared by 3 bases and J by 7 bases, with 7 bases between. This CDR3 has 11 residues. Germline CDR1 SGHNT, CDR2 YYREEE (reference sequence).

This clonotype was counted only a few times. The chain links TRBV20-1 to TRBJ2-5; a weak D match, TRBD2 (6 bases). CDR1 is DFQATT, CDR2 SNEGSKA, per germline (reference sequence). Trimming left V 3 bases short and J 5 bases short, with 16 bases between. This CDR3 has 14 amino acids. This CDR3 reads CSASMGGSRETQYF. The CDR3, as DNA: TGCAGTGCTAGTATGGGGGGTTCGCGGGAGACCCAGTACTTC.

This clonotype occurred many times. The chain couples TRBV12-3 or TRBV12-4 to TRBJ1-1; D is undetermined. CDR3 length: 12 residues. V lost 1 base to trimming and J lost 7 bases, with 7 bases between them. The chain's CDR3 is CASSLGEIEAFF. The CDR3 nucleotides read TGTGCCAGCAGTTTAGGGGAAATTGAAGCTTTCTTT.

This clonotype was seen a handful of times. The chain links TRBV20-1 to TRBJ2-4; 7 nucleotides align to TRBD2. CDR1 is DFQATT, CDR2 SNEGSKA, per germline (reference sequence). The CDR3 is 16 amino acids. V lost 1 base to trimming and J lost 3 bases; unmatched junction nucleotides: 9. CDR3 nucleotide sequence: TGCAGTGCTAGAGCAGGACTAGATTGGTACAAAAACATTCAGTACTTC. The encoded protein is CSARAGLDWYKNIQYF.

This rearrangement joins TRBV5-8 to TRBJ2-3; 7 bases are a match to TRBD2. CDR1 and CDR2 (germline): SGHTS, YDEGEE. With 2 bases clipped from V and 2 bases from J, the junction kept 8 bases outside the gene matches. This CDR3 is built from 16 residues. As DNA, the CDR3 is TGTGCCAGCAGCTTAGTTGCGGGGGTCCTCACAGATACGCAGTATTTT. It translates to CASSLVAGVLTDTQYF.

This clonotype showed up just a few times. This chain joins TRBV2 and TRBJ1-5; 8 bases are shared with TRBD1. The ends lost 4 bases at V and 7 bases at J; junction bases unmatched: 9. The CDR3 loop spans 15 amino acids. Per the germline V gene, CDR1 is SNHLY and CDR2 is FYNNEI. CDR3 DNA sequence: TGTGCCAGCAGTGCAAGGCAGGGGGCCCGACAGCCCCAGCATTTT. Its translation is CASSARQGARQPQHF.

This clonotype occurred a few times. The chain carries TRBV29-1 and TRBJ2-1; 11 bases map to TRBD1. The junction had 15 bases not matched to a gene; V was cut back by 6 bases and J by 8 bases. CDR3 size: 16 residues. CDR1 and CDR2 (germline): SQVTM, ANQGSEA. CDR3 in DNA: TGCAGCGTAGCTTACGCCGGGACAGGGGGTAGAGATGAGCAGTTCTTC. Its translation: CSVAYAGTGGRDEQFF.

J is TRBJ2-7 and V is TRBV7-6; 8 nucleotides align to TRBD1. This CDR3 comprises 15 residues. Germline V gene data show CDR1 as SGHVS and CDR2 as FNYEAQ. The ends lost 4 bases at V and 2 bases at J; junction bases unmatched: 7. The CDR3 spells CASSSDRDSPYEQYF. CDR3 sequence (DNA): TGTGCCAGCAGCTCGGACAGGGATTCGCCCTACGAGCAGTACTTC. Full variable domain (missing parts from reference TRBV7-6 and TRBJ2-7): GAGVSQSPRYKVTKRGQDVALRCDPISGHVSLYWYRQALGQGPEFLTYFNYEAQQDKSGLPNDRFSAERPEGSISTLTIQRTEQRDSAMYRCASSSDRDSPYEQYFGPGTRLTVT.

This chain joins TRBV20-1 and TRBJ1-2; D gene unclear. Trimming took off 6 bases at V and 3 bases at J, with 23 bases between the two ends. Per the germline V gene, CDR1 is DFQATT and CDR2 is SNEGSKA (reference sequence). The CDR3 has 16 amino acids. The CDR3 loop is CSASALGLETDYGYTF. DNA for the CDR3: TGCAGTGCCTCCGCCCTAGGTCTCGAAACCGACTATGGCTACACCTTC.

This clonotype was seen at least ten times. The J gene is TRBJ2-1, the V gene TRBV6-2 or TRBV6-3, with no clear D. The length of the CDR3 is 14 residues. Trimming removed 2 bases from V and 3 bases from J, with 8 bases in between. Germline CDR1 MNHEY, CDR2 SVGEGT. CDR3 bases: TGTGCCAGCAGTTACGTAGGCAGCTACAATGAGCAGTTCTTC. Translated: CASSYVGSYNEQFF.

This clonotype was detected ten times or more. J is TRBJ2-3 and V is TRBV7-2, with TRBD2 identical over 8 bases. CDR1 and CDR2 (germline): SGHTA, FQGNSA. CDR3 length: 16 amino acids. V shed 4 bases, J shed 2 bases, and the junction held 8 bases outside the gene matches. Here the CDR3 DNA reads TGTGCCAGCAGCTCGGGGGGGGGGGGGACCACAGATACGCAGTATTTT. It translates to CASSSGGGGTTDTQYF.

The CDR3 DNA reads as TGCAGCGTTACAAGCGGACAGGGGGATGGCTACACCTTC. Protein product: CSVTSGQGDGYTF. This rearrangement joins TRBV29-1 to TRBJ1-2, with 10 bases identical to TRBD1. The CDR3 runs 13 residues. Germline trimming cut 5 bases from V and 6 bases from J; bases unmatched to any gene: 6. The germline CDR1 and CDR2 sequences are SQVTM and ANQGSEA.

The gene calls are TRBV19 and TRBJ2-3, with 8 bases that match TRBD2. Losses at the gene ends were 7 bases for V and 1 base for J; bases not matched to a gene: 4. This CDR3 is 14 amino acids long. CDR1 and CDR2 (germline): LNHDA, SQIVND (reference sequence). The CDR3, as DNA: TGTGCCAGTACCAAGCGGGGGCGCACAGATACGCAGTATTTT. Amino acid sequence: CASTKRGRTDTQYF. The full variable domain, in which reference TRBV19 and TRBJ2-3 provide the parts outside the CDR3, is DGGITQSPKYLFRKEGQNVTLSCEQNLNHDAMYWYRQDPGQGLRLIYYSQIVNDFQKGDIAEGYSVSREKKESFPLTVTSAQKNPTAFYLCASTKRGRTDTQYFGPGTRLTVL.

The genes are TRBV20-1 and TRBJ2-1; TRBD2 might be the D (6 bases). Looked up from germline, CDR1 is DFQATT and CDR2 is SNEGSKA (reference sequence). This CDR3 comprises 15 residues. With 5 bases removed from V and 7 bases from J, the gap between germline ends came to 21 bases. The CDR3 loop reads CSAFQAGLGGNEQFF. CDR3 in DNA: TGCAGTGCTTTCCAAGCGGGCCTTGGCGGGAATGAGCAGTTCTTC.

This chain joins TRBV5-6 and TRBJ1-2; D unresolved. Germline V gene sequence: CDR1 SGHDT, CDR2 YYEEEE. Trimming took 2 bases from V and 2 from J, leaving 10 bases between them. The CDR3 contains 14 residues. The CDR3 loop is CASSLGGRNYGYTF. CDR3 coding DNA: TGTGCCAGCAGCTTAGGCGGGCGGAACTATGGCTACACCTTC.

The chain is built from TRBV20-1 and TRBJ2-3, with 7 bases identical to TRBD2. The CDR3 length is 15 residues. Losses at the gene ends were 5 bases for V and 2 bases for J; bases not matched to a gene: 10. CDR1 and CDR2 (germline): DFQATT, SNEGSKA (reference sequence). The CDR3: CSAPRGLDYTDTQYF. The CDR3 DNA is TGCAGTGCTCCTCGTGGACTAGATTACACAGATACGCAGTATTTT.